The rows below give T cell receptor beta chains drawn from one sample of a study of cytomegalovirus exposure and HLA in healthy donors. Produced via immunoSEQ multiplex PCR; TCRdb's table is partial and in-frame only. The sample has some 120,000 clones, about 80% seen once. Sequencing input: PBMCs. The receptors here all came from a man in his thirties or forties in good health and CMV-seronegative. Both conserved end residues are part of each CDR3. D genes are given only for firm matches. Not every row has a clone size; where given, it reads once, few, many or a size class.

.	.	14	TRBV10-3	TRBJ1-2	CAIEGDGPNYGYTF	TGTGCCATAGAGGGGGACGGACCTAACTATGGCTACACCTTC
.	.	15	TRBV5-1	TRBJ2-7	CASSLTQRRTYEQYF	TGCGCCAGCTCCCTAACTCAGCGGAGGACCTACGAGCAGTACTTC
.	.	14	TRBV6-6	TRBJ2-7	CASSYGDAGPEQYF	TGTGCCAGCAGTTACGGAGACGCCGGTCCCGAGCAGTACTTC
TRBD2	.	15	TRBV28	TRBJ2-2	CASSGGGWGTGELFF	TGTGCCAGCAGTGGCGGGGGGTGGGGCACCGGGGAGCTGTTTTTT
TRBD2	.	15	TRBV5-4	TRBJ2-7	CASSFFGGGNYEQYF	TGTGCCAGCAGCTTCTTCGGCGGGGGGAACTACGAGCAGTACTTC
.	.	16	TRBV5-3	TRBJ1-5	CARSLGGDYSNQPQHF	TGTGCCAGAAGCTTGGGGGGAGACTATAGCAATCAGCCCCAGCATTTT
.	few	11	TRBV29-1	TRBJ2-7	CSVGQGMEQYF	TGCAGCGTTGGGCAGGGGATGGAGCAGTACTTC
TRBD1	.	16	TRBV6-5	TRBJ2-1	CASSSNPGQGVHEQFF	TGTGCCAGCAGTTCGAATCCGGGACAGGGGGTCCATGAGCAGTTCTTC
.	once	14	TRBV11-2	TRBJ2-5	CASSLGSGQETQYF	TGTGCCAGCAGCTTAGGATCAGGCCAAGAGACCCAGTACTTC
.	.	15	TRBV5-1	TRBJ2-1	CASSPLTESGAEQFF	TGCGCCAGCAGCCCGTTGACGGAGTCTGGGGCTGAGCAGTTCTTC
TRBD1	once	14	TRBV19	TRBJ2-5	CASSIGTGEETQYF	TGTGCCAGTAGTATAGGAACAGGGGAAGAGACCCAGTACTTC
TRBD1	.	15	TRBV27	TRBJ2-1	CASSLGTGVRNEQFF	TGTGCCAGCAGTTTGGGGACAGGGGTGAGGAATGAGCAGTTCTTC
TRBD1	.	18	TRBV10-1	TRBJ1-3	CASRDRVDSLSSGNTIYF	TGCGCCAGCAGGGACAGGGTAGATTCTTTGAGCTCTGGAAACACCATATATTTT